The 20 T cell receptor beta chains below come from one sample, sequenced in a study of T-cell memory formation after mild COVID-19. TCRdb fed the 5' RACE reads into MiXCR, producing one record per CDR3 protein. The sample includes about 320,000 distinct CDR3 sequences, roughly an eighth of them seen just once. Sequenced input: PBMCs or a T cell subset sorted from them (not recorded which). The receptors were sampled from a young man who had mild COVID-19 (a few samples of this study predate the infection). Cell type and time point are not known.

This clonotype was detected a few times. The CDR3 reads CASKSTGEETQYF. As DNA, the CDR3 is TGTGCCAGCAAATCTACAGGGGAAGAGACCCAGTACTTC. The chain recombines TRBV6-2 or TRBV6-3 with TRBJ2-5; the match to TRBD1 covers 7 bases. CDR3 length: 13 residues. Germline CDR1 and CDR2: MNHEY and SVGEGT. V gave up 7 bases and J gave up 3 bases; unmatched junction bases: 5.

The table lists this clonotype with a few counts. The chain has TRBV3-1 and TRBJ2-2, with 10 bases that match TRBD1. V lost 6 bases to trimming and J lost 1 base; unmatched junction nucleotides: 5. Germline lookup yields CDR1 LGHDT and CDR2 YNNKEL (reference sequence). The CDR3 is made up of 16 amino acids. The CDR3 is CASRRGQGGNTGELFF. CDR3 DNA: TGTGCCAGCAGACGCGGACAGGGGGGGAACACCGGGGAGCTGTTTTTT.

The chain uses TRBV15 and TRBJ2-5; 8 positions match TRBD2. The CDR3 sequence is 17 residues long. The trim removed 1 base at V and 5 bases at J, leaving 12 bases unmatched. Per germline, CDR1 LNHNV and CDR2 YYDKDF (reference sequence). CDR3 bases: TGTGCCACCAGCAGAGTCACCCTTACTGAGCGGGGGGAGACCCAGTACTTC. It encodes CATSRVTLTERGETQYF.

This clonotype appeared many times. The CDR3 reads CASSQDGRDQETQYF. In DNA, the CDR3 is TGCGCCAGCAGCCAAGATGGGAGGGATCAAGAGACCCAGTACTTC. The V and J genes are TRBV4-1 and TRBJ2-5; 7 nucleotides align to TRBD2. The CDR3 runs 15 residues. J lost 2 bases, V lost 0 bases, and 3 bases had no gene match. Germline CDR1 reads MGHRA; CDR2 reads YSYEKL.

This clonotype was observed many times. The chain is built from TRBV12-3 or TRBV12-4 and TRBJ1-6; possibly TRBD1 for D (5 bases). V shed 3 bases and J shed 10 bases, with 16 bases lying between them. This CDR3 comprises 15 residues. DNA of the CDR3: TGTGCCAGCAGTTTTAGGGGTTTGCTCGGATCACCCCTCCACTTT. This translates into CASSFRGLLGSPLHF.

The chain uses TRBV11-2 and TRBJ2-1, with 9 bases identical to TRBD1. Losses at the gene ends were 4 bases for V and 5 bases for J; bases not matched to a gene: 6. This CDR3 has 15 residues. Germline V gene lookup returns CDR1 SGHAT and CDR2 FQNNGV. CDR3 sequence: CASSSGQGLDNEQFF. The CDR3 nucleotides are TGTGCCAGCAGCTCCGGACAGGGGTTGGACAATGAGCAGTTCTTC.

The CDR3: CASSLWSGETQYF. The CDR3, as DNA: TGTGCCAGCAGCTTGTGGAGCGGAGAGACCCAGTACTTC. J is TRBJ2-5 and V is TRBV5-4, with a weak D call TRBD2 (5 bases). Germline V CDR1 and CDR2: SGHNT, YYREEE (reference sequence). V lost 1 base to trimming and J lost 4 bases, with 8 bases between them. The CDR3 contains 13 residues.

The CDR3 sequence: CASSITGLAGGSSYNEQFF. The CDR3 DNA reads TGTGCCAGCAGCATCACGGGACTAGCGGGGGGAAGCTCCTACAATGAGCAGTTCTTC. J is TRBJ2-1 and V is TRBV9; 15 bases are shared with TRBD2. Losses at the gene ends were 4 bases for V and 0 bases for J; bases not matched to a gene: 8. CDR1 is SGDLS, CDR2 YYNGEE, per germline. CDR3 size: 19 residues.

The rearrangement joins TRBV5-1 to TRBJ1-4, with 8 bases lining up with TRBD1. J was trimmed by 10 bases and V by 2 bases; bases with no gene match: 7. CDR3 length: 14 residues. The germline V gene has CDR1 SGHRS and CDR2 YFSETQ. The CDR3 nucleotides read TGCGCCAGCAGCTTACAGGGGGAGGAGGGAAAACTGTTTTTT. Protein sequence: CASSLQGEEGKLFF.

A few counts support this clonotype. V and J are TRBV18 and TRBJ1-1; 7 bases match TRBD1. The junction had 3 bases not matched to a gene; V was cut back by 5 bases and J by 0 bases. The germline V gene has CDR1 KGHSH and CDR2 LQKENI. The CDR3 runs to 14 residues. The CDR3 here is CASSATGMNTEAFF. In DNA, the CDR3 is TGTGCCAGCTCAGCGACAGGGATGAACACTGAAGCTTTCTTT.

The chain carries TRBV2 and TRBJ2-1; no clear D. CDR1 and CDR2 from the germline V gene are SNHLY and FYNNEI. V lost 7 bases and J 0 bases, leaving 10 bases between the germline ends. The CDR3 runs to 14 residues. The CDR3 protein is CASISSGSYNEQFF. The CDR3 DNA reads as TGTGCCAGCATCAGCTCCGGCTCCTACAATGAGCAGTTCTTC.

This clonotype was seen only a few times. The CDR3 nucleotides read TGTGCCAGCAGCCAACCCGATTGGGCCCTTGGTGTTTCCTACAATGAGCAGTTCTTC. Translation: CASSQPDWALGVSYNEQFF. The rearrangement joins TRBV7-2 to TRBJ2-1; D call uncertain. The CDR3 spans 19 residues. The V gene lost 5 bases and the J gene lost 1 base, with 24 bases spanning the gap. Germline CDR1 is SGHTA and CDR2 is FQGNSA.

V and J are TRBV6-2 or TRBV6-3 and TRBJ2-1; 10 bases match TRBD2. CDR1 is MNHEY and CDR2 is SVGEGT in the germline V gene. Losses at the gene ends were 5 bases for V and 6 bases for J; bases not matched to a gene: 4. The CDR3 length is 14 residues. This chain's CDR3 is CASSGLAGVNEQFF. The CDR3 DNA sequence: TGTGCCAGCAGTGGGCTAGCGGGGGTCAATGAGCAGTTCTTC.

The table lists this clonotype with a few counts. This sequence joins TRBV6-5 and TRBJ1-2, with TRBD1 as a possible D gene (5 bases). Germline lookup yields CDR1 MNHEY and CDR2 SVGAGI. V was trimmed by 2 bases and J by 2 bases, leaving 12 bases between them. CDR3 length equals 15 residues. CDR3 sequence: CASSYGGGINYGYTF. As DNA, the CDR3 is TGTGCCAGCAGTTACGGCGGGGGTATAAACTATGGCTACACCTTC.

The chain employs TRBV11-2 and TRBJ2-5; 15 nucleotides agree with TRBD2. Germline loops: CDR1 SGHAT, CDR2 FQNNGV. The V segment lost 4 bases and the J segment 4 bases; nucleotides outside the gene matches: 13. The CDR3 covers 19 residues. The CDR3 coding sequence is TGTGCCAGCAGCTACCTGTCTGGGACTAGCGGGGGGCGGGGAGAGACCCAGTACTTC. Its protein product is CASSYLSGTSGGRGETQYF.

In this sample, this clonotype turned up a few times. The chain's CDR3 is CASSQDINKATSLRVWTQYF. CDR3 in DNA: TGTGCCAGCAGCCAAGATATTAATAAGGCGACGTCGCTAAGGGTGTGGACGCAGTATTTT. The chain combines TRBV4-2 with TRBJ2-3; D is uncertain. This CDR3 spans 20 amino acids. V shed 0 bases and J shed 9 bases, with 31 bases lying between them. CDR1 and CDR2 from the germline V gene are LGHNA and YNFKEQ.

This clonotype was seen more than once but under ten times. V usage is TRBV7-3 and J usage is TRBJ2-3; 11 positions agree with TRBD2. Germline values: CDR1 SGHTA, CDR2 FQGTGA. V lost 5 bases, J lost 2 bases, and 6 bases stayed unmatched. The CDR3 is made up of 16 amino acids. The CDR3 DNA sequence: TGTGCCAGCAGCGCAAAGACTAGCGGGGTCACAGATACGCAGTATTTT. Protein product: CASSAKTSGVTDTQYF.

This clonotype showed up many times. The chain links TRBV7-9 to TRBJ2-2; TRBD1 might be the D (6 bases). The CDR3 contains 12 residues. Germline V gene lookup returns CDR1 SEHNR and CDR2 FQNEAQ (reference sequence). V lost 6 bases and J 6 bases, leaving 8 bases between the germline ends. In nucleotides, the CDR3 is TGTGCCAGCAGGCGACAGGCCGGGGAGCTGTTTTTT. This encodes CASRRQAGELFF.

The chain has TRBV19 and TRBJ2-7; D is possibly TRBD1 (5 bases). Germline V gene sequence: CDR1 LNHDA, CDR2 SQIVND (reference sequence). The ends were cut back, 3 bases at V and 1 base at J, with 13 bases in the middle. This CDR3 spans 15 amino acids. The CDR3 bases are TGTGCCAGTAGTATGACAGCTCGAACGTCCTACGAGCAGTACTTC. Translating it yields CASSMTARTSYEQYF.

The gene calls are TRBV28 and TRBJ2-1; 8 positions match TRBD2. The CDR3 is 15 residues long. Germline assignment: CDR1 MDHEN and CDR2 SYDVKM. The V gene end was trimmed by 5 bases and the J gene end by 0 bases; junction bases not matched to a gene: 3. CDR3 in amino acids: CASSQSGSSYNEQFF. In DNA form, the CDR3 reads TGTGCCAGCAGTCAAAGCGGGAGCTCCTACAATGAGCAGTTCTTC.